A single sample gave rise to the 3 T cell receptor beta chains below, sequenced in a study of a mutant IDH1 vaccine in newly diagnosed glioma. Clones were sequenced by immunoSEQ multiplex PCR, and TCRdb holds only the in-frame ones, with some missing. The data hold around 100,000 clones, with under 90% observed a single time. These TCRs are of unknown antigen specificity. Noted time point: week 47, end of study. Vaccination comprised doses that each held 300 ug of mutant IDH1 20-mer peptide, plus topical imiquimod. This specimen consisted of PBMCs, obtained from a glioma patient whose treatment included an IDH1 peptide vaccine. Receptors were obtained from a woman aged 50 to 60 with glioma.

The rearrangement uses TRBV19 and TRBJ2-1; 8 bases agree with TRBD2. Germline CDR1 is LNHDA and CDR2 is SQIVND (reference sequence). V was clipped by 8 bases and J by 4 bases; unmatched bases: 10. CDR3 size: 15 residues. CDR3 protein: CASEGGLGSYNEQFF. Written as DNA, the CDR3 is TGTGCCAGTGAGGGGGGACTAGGGTCGTACAATGAGCAGTTCTTC. Complete variable domain (other parts from reference TRBV19 and TRBJ2-1): DGGITQSPKYLFRKEGQNVTLSCEQNLNHDAMYWYRQDPGQGLRLIYYSQIVNDFQKGDIAEGYSVSREKKESFPLTVTSAQKNPTAFYLCASEGGLGSYNEQFFGPGTRLTVL.

This clone was seen only once. The chain uses TRBV30 and TRBJ2-2, with 9 bases identical to TRBD2. Looked up from germline, CDR1 is GTSNPN and CDR2 is SVGIG (reference sequence). The V segment lost 3 bases and the J segment 7 bases; nucleotides outside the gene matches: 6. CDR3 size: 14 residues. The CDR3 DNA follows: TGTGCCTGGAGGTTGGGACTAGCTAGCGGGGAGCTGTTTTTT. Amino acid sequence: CAWRLGLASGELFF.

V gene TRBV2 combines with J gene TRBJ1-1; 7 bases align to TRBD1. V shed 4 bases and J 2 bases; nucleotides not matched to a gene: 16. This CDR3 region has 18 residues. Germline V gene lookup returns CDR1 SNHLY and CDR2 FYNNEI. This CDR3 reads CASSVPRDSVIINTEAFF. CDR3 DNA sequence: TGTGCCAGCAGTGTTCCTCGGGACAGTGTCATCATTAACACTGAAGCTTTCTTT.